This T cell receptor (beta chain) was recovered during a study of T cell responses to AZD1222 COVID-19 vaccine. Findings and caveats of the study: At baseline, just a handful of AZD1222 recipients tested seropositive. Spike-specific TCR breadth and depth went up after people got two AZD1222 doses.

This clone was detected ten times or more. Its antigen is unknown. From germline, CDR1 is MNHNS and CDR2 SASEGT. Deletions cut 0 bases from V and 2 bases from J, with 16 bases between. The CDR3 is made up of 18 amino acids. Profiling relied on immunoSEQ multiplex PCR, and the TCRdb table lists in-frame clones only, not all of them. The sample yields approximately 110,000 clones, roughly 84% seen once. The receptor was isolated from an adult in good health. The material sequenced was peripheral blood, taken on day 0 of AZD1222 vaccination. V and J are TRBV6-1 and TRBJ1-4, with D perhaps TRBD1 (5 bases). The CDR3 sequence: CASSEAWQGMGTNEKLFF. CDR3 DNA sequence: TGTGCCAGCAGTGAAGCTTGGCAGGGTATGGGGACTAATGAAAAACTGTTTTTT.